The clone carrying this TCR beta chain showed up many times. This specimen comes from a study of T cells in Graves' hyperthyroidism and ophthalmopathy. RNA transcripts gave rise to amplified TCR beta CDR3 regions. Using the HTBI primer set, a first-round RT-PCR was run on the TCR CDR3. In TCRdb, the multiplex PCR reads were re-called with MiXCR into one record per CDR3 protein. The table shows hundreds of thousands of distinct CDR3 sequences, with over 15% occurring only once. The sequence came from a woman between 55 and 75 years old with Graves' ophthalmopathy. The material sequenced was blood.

CDR3: CASTPLPGQSSYEQYF. In DNA form, the CDR3 reads TGTGCCAGCACCCCACTCCCCGGGCAGAGCTCCTACGAGCAGTACTTC. The rearrangement links TRBV27 to TRBJ2-7; no clear D. Germline CDR1 MNHEY, CDR2 SMNVEV (reference sequence). The ends were cut back, 7 bases at V and 0 bases at J, with 19 bases in the middle. CDR3 length: 16 residues.